What follows are 15 T cell receptor beta chains derived from one specimen sequenced in a study of blood T cell repertoires in COVID-19. The assay was immunoSEQ multiplex PCR, and TCRdb's table has in-frame clones only and misses some. The sample holds a few hundred thousand clones, approximately 85% seen once. The sample consisted of PBMCs or T cells enriched from blood (not recorded which). These receptor sequences come from a man aged 30 to 39 who had recovered from COVID-19.

The J gene is TRBJ2-5, the V gene TRBV10-3; the D gene is possibly TRBD2 (5 bases). Trimming left V 0 bases short and J 5 bases short, with 16 bases between. CDR1 is ENHRY and CDR2 is SYGVKD in the germline V gene. This CDR3 spans 16 amino acids. This CDR3 is CAISESVGASGETQYF. CDR3 in DNA: TGTGCCATCAGTGAGTCGGTTGGAGCCTCGGGGGAGACCCAGTACTTC.

V is TRBV6-6 and J is TRBJ1-3; no definite D call. V was pared by 2 bases and J by 6 bases, with 11 bases between. Looked up from germline, CDR1 is MNHNY and CDR2 is SVGAGI (reference sequence). The CDR3 consists of 14 residues. The DNA for the CDR3 is TGTGCCAGCAGTTACAGCGGGATCGCAAACACCATATATTTT. Translating gives CASSYSGIANTIYF.

The rearrangement links TRBV5-4 to TRBJ1-3; TRBD1 aligns across 8 bases. The trim removed 5 bases at V and 5 bases at J, leaving 6 bases unmatched. This CDR3 contains 14 residues. Per the germline V gene, CDR1 is SGHNT and CDR2 is YYREEE (reference sequence). CDR3 bases: TGTGCCAGCAGTGACCAGGGGGCCAGAAACACCATATATTTT. This translates into CASSDQGARNTIYF.

This chain links TRBV10-2 with TRBJ1-2; 9 bases match TRBD1. The CDR3 runs to 16 residues. CDR1 WSHSY and CDR2 SAAADI come from the germline V gene. V gave up 2 bases and J gave up 2 bases; unmatched junction bases: 6. The CDR3 DNA follows: TGCGCCAGCAGTGAGCCAAGGACAGGGGAAAACTATGGCTACACCTTC. This codes for CASSEPRTGENYGYTF.

The chain is built from TRBV7-3 and TRBJ1-2; 8 nucleotides match TRBD1. The CDR3 is 15 amino acids. The germline CDR1 and CDR2 sequences are SGHTA and FQGTGA. J was trimmed by 4 bases and V by 5 bases; bases with no gene match: 9. The CDR3 DNA sequence: TGTGCCAGCAGCCGCGGACAGGGTTTGGTCTATGGCTACACCTTC. Translated: CASSRGQGLVYGYTF.

This chain uses TRBV16 with TRBJ1-4; no definite D call. Germline V gives CDR1 KGHSY, CDR2 FQNENV. V lost 5 bases and J lost 2, with 12 bases in between. The CDR3 sequence is 15 residues long. The chain's CDR3 is CASSERGGTNEKLFF. The CDR3 DNA sequence: TGTGCCAGCAGCGAACGGGGAGGGACTAATGAAAAACTGTTTTTT.

The CDR3 here is CASSLSDRGAGYTF. CDR3 coding DNA: TGTGCCAGCAGCTTATCAGACAGGGGTGCTGGCTACACCTTC. This chain connects TRBV7-2 to TRBJ1-2, with 8 bases fitting TRBD1. The V and J ends lost 2 bases and 7 bases, in that order; junction bases with no gene match: 6. Germline V gives CDR1 SGHTA, CDR2 FQGNSA. This CDR3 has 14 amino acids.

J is TRBJ1-3 and V is TRBV9; 9 positions match TRBD1. Germline V lookup: CDR1 SGDLS, CDR2 YYNGEE. CDR3 length: 17 amino acids. Trimming took 3 bases from V and 2 from J; bases not matched to a gene: 9. This CDR3 is CASSAQDRGSPGNTIYF. Written as DNA, the CDR3 is TGTGCCAGCAGCGCCCAGGACAGGGGAAGCCCTGGAAACACCATATATTTT. The full variable domain, rest sourced from reference TRBV9 and TRBJ1-3, is DSGVTQTPKHLITATGQRVTLRCSPRSGDLSVYWYQQSLDQGLQFLIQYYNGEERAKGNILERFSAQQFPDLHSELNLSSLELGDSALYFCASSAQDRGSPGNTIYFGEGSWLTVV.

The rearrangement joins TRBV7-2 to TRBJ2-1; D possibly corresponds to TRBD2 (5 bases). The CDR3 contains 13 residues. Germline V gives CDR1 SGHTA, CDR2 FQGNSA. V was pared by 4 bases and J by 10 bases, with 14 bases between. The CDR3 DNA is TGTGCCAGCAGCTCCGACTACCTCGGGGAGCAGTTCTTC. Amino acids: CASSSDYLGEQFF.

This sequence joins TRBV4-1 and TRBJ1-1; no definite D call. The V end lost 1 base, the J end lost 2 bases, and 17 bases lay between the germline ends. Looked up from germline, CDR1 is MGHRA and CDR2 is YSYEKL. This CDR3 is built from 17 residues. CDR3 region: CASSQVVQASANTEAFF. In DNA form, the CDR3 reads TGCGCCAGCAGCCAAGTGGTTCAGGCGTCAGCCAACACTGAAGCTTTCTTT.

This rearrangement joins TRBV3-1 (or the pseudogene TRBV3-2) to TRBJ2-2, with 13 bases fitting TRBD2. The germline gives CDR1 LGHDT, CDR2 YNNKEL (reference sequence). CDR3 length: 17 amino acids. The V gene end was trimmed by 7 bases and the J gene end by 3 bases; junction bases not matched to a gene: 8. The CDR3 protein is CASNRLAGGLYTGELFF. CDR3 nucleotide sequence: TGTGCCAGCAACAGACTAGCGGGGGGTCTTTACACCGGGGAGCTGTTTTTT.

This chain joins TRBV5-1 and TRBJ2-3, with 16 bases fitting TRBD2. This CDR3 is built from 19 residues. Germline trimming cut 5 bases from V and 4 bases from J; bases unmatched to any gene: 13. Germline lookup yields CDR1 SGHRS and CDR2 YFSETQ. The CDR3 is CASSQGTSGGAAQADTQYF. Written as DNA, the CDR3 is TGCGCCAGCAGTCAAGGGACTAGCGGGGGGGCGGCTCAAGCAGATACGCAGTATTTT.

This clone was observed a single time. This chain joins TRBV6-5 and TRBJ2-1, with 10 positions matching TRBD2. Germline CDR1 reads MNHEY; CDR2 reads SVGAGI. The J segment lost 4 bases and the V segment lost 2 bases, leaving 2 bases of the junction unmatched. This CDR3 spans 15 amino acids. The CDR3 sequence: CASSYPAGGYNEQFF. In nucleotides, the CDR3 is TGTGCCAGCAGTTACCCAGCGGGGGGGTACAATGAGCAGTTCTTC.

The genes are TRBV2 and TRBJ1-2, with 7 bases identical to TRBD1. V shed 5 bases, J shed 6 bases, and the junction held 9 bases outside the gene matches. CDR3 length: 14 amino acids. Looked up from germline, CDR1 is SNHLY and CDR2 is FYNNEI. CDR3 nucleotide sequence: TGTGCCAGCAGTATAAACAGGGGAGAGAATGGCTACACCTTC. Translated, it gives CASSINRGENGYTF.

This clone has more than one count but fewer than ten. V usage is TRBV2 and J usage is TRBJ2-1, with D perhaps TRBD2 (5 bases). From germline, CDR1 is SNHLY and CDR2 FYNNEI. Deletions cut 8 bases from V and 6 bases from J, with 17 bases between. The CDR3 loop spans 14 amino acids. The CDR3 protein is CASFKDGVRNEQFF. The CDR3 DNA is TGTGCCAGCTTTAAAGACGGGGTCCGCAATGAGCAGTTCTTC.